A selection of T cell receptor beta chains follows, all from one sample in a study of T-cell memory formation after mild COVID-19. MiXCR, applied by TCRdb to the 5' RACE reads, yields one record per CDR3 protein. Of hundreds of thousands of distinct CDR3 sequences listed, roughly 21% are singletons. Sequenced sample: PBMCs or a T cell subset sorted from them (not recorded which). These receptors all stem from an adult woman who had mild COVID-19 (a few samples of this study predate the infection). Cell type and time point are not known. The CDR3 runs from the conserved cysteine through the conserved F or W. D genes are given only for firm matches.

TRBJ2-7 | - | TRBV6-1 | CASSEWSSSYEQYF
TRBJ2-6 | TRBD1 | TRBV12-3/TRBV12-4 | CASSYTGGAGANVLTF
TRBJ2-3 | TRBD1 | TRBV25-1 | CASSTPGQSSDTQYF
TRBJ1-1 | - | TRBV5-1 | CASSLVGGRGTEAFF
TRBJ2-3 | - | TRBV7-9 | CASSLQGGYTDTQYF
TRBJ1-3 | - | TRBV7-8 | CASSLSQGSGNTIYF
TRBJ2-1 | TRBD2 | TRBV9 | CASSVGLAGNQGEQFF
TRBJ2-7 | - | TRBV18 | CASSPREHEQYF
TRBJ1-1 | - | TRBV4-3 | CASSQDVVGNTEAFF
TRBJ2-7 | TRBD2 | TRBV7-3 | CASSSPPKTSGKLRWVYEQYF
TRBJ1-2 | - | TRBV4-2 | CASSQDVGALNYGYTF
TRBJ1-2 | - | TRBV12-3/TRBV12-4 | CASSPPVSGTTYGYTF
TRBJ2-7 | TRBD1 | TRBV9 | CASSATGTGENEQYF
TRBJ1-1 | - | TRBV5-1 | CASSLYGDMNTEAFF
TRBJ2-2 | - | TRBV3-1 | CASSQEVPPKLFF
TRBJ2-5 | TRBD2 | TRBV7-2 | CASSLEAGRNQYF
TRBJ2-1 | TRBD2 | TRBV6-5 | CASSYRGRASDEQFF
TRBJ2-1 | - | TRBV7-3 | CASSLDGGEQFF